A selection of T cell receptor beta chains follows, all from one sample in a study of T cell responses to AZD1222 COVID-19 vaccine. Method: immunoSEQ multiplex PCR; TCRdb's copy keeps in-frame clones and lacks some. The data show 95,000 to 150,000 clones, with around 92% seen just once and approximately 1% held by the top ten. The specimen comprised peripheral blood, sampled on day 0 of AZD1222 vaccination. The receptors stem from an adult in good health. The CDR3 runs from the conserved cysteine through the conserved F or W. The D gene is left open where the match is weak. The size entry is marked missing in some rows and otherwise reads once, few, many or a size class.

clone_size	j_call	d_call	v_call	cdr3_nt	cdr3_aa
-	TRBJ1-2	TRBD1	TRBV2	TGTGCCAGCAGCGAGACAGGGAATGGCTACACCTTC	CASSETGNGYTF
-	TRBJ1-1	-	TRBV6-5	TGTGCCAGCAGTCCAAGGGTAGCAGTGAACACTGAAGCTTTCTTT	CASSPRVAVNTEAFF
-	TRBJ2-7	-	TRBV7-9	TGTGCCAGCAGCTTAGGGCCTCGATATTACGAGCAGTACTTC	CASSLGPRYYEQYF
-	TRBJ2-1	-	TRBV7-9	TGTGCCAGCAGCTCCCCCGTTTGGGGGAGCGGTAATGAGCAGTTCTTC	CASSSPVWGSGNEQFF
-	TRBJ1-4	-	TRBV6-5	TGTGCCAGCAGTTGGAACAGAGACACTAATGAAAAACTGTTTTTT	CASSWNRDTNEKLFF
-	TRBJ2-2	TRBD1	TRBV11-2	TGTGCCAGCAGCTTAGATTTGGATGGACAGGGGCGCACCGGGGAGCTGTTTTTT	CASSLDLDGQGRTGELFF
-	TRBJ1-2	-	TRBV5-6	TGTGCCAGCAGCCCCGACTTACGGGGGGGCGGCTACACCTTC	CASSPDLRGGGYTF
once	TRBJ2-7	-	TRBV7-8	TGTGCCAGCGCACAAAGCGGTCACGAGCAGTACTTC	CASAQSGHEQYF
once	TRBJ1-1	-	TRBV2	TGTGCCAGCAAGAGTGAGGAGAACACTGAAGCTTTCTTT	CASKSEENTEAFF
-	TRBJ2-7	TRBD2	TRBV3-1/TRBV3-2	TGTGCCAGCAGCCGGGGACTAGCGGGCCACGAGCAGTACTTC	CASSRGLAGHEQYF
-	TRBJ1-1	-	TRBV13	TGTGCCAGCGGAACCGTGGGGCGAATACTTGAAGCTTTCTTT	CASGTVGRILEAFF
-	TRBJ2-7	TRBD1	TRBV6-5	TGTGCCAGCAGGTCCGGGACAGTTGTTCTAGCGCAGTACTTC	CASRSGTVVLAQYF
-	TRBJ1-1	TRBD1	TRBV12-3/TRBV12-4	TGTGCCAGCAGTTTAGCAGGGGGACAGGCGGCTTTCTTT	CASSLAGGQAAFF
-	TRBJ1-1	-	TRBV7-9	-	CASILGPHSPEAFF
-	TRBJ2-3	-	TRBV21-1	TGTGCCAGCAGCAAAGTGCTCTGTAACCTGGACCGGACTAGCGGGACAGATACGCAGTATTTT	CASSKVLCNLDRTSGTDTQYF
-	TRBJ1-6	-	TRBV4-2	TGTGCCAGCAGCCAAGATCCCAGGGCAGGGCGAAATTCACCCCTCCACTTT	CASSQDPRAGRNSPLHF
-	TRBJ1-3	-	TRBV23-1	TGCGCCAGCAGTCAAACCCATGCTGGAAACACCATATATTTT	CASSQTHAGNTIYF
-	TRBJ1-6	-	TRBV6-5	TGTGCCAGCAGCCCCGGGACGGATAATTCACCCCTCCACTTT	CASSPGTDNSPLHF
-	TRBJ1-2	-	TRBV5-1	TGCGCCAGCAGCTTAGCCCAAGGGAGCCCCCATGGCTACACCTTC	CASSLAQGSPHGYTF
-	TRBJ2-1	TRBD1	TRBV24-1	TGTGCCACCAGTGACCGGGACAGCTCCTACAATGAGCAGTTCTTC	CATSDRDSSYNEQFF
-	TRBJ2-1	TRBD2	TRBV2	TGTGCCAGCAGTGAAAACGCGGGAGTGTACAATGAGCAGTTCTTC	CASSENAGVYNEQFF
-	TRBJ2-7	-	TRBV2	TGTGCCAGCAGTGAGGAGACCCACGAGCAGTACTTC	CASSEETHEQYF
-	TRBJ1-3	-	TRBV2	TGTGCCAGCACTTCACTGACAGGCTCTGGAAACACCATATATTTT	CASTSLTGSGNTIYF
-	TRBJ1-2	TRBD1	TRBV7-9	TGTGCCAGCACGTCGGGATGGGACAGTCCCTATGGCTACACCTTC	CASTSGWDSPYGYTF
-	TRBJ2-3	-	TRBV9	TGTGCCAGCAGCCCCCGGTCGGAAACAGATACGCAGTATTTT	CASSPRSETDTQYF
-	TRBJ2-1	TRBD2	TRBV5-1	TGCGCCAGCAGCACTAGCGGGAGGGCCGAAGGGTACAATGAGCAGTTCTTC	CASSTSGRAEGYNEQFF
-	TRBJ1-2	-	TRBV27	TGTGCCAGCAGTTCGGGGAATAGCTATGGCTACACCTTC	CASSSGNSYGYTF
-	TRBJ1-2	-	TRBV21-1	TGTGCCAGCAGCAAAGAAGGGGGCGCAGTAACCAACTATGGCTACACCTTC	CASSKEGGAVTNYGYTF
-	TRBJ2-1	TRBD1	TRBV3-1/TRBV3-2	TGTGCCAGCAGCCAAGCAATTGGACAGGACAATGAGCAGTTCTTC	CASSQAIGQDNEQFF
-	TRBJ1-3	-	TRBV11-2	TGTGCCAGCCGGGCTTACTCTGGAAACACCATATATTTT	CASRAYSGNTIYF
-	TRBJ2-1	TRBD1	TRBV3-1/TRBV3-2	TGTGCCAGCAGACCCGGGACAGGGGGCCGTAATGAGCAGTTCTTC	CASRPGTGGRNEQFF
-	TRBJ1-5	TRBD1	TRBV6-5	TGTGCCAGCAGCCGGACAGGGGGGAGCAATCAGCCCCAGCATTTT	CASSRTGGSNQPQHF
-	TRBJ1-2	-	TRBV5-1	TGCGCCAGCAGCTTGGGTGGAGTTAATGGCTACACCTTC	CASSLGGVNGYTF
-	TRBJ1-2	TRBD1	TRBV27	TGTGCCAGCAGTTCCATGACAGGGGCGCCCTATGGCTACACCTTC	CASSSMTGAPYGYTF
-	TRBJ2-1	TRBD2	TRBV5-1	TGCGCCAGCAGCTTGAGTCTAGCGGGAGGTGGTGAGCAGTTCTTC	CASSLSLAGGGEQFF
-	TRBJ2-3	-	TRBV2	TGTGCCAGCAGAAAGGGTGCTCCCCACACAGATACGCAGTATTTT	CASRKGAPHTDTQYF
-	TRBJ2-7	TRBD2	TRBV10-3	TGTGCCATCAGCATACAGACTAGCAACGAGCAGTACTTC	CAISIQTSNEQYF
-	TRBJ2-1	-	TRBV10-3	TGTGCCGTTGAAACTAGCCCACTTACCAATGAGCAGTTCTTC	CAVETSPLTNEQFF
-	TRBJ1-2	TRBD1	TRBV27	TGTGCCAGCAGTTCCGGGACAGGGTTTTATGGCTACACCTTC	CASSSGTGFYGYTF
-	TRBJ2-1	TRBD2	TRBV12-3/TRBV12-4	TGTGCCAGCAGTCCCCAAATAGCGGGAGGGCAGTTCTTC	CASSPQIAGGQFF
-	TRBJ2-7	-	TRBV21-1	TGTGCCAGCAGCAACCGCCGGGAATCCTACGAGCAGTACTTC	CASSNRRESYEQYF
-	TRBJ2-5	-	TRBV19	TGTGCCAGTAGTTCGGTGGGGTTGGGTCAAGAGACCCAGTACTTC	CASSSVGLGQETQYF
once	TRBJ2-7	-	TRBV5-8	TGTGCCAGCAGCTTCTCCTCGGACGGAAGCTCCTACGAGCAGTACTTC	CASSFSSDGSSYEQYF
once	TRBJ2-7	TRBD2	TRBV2	TGTGCCAGCAAAAAAGATAGCGGGAGAGCGGAGCAGTACTTC	CASKKDSGRAEQYF
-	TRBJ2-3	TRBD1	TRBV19	TGTGCCAGTAGTCGTGGGACAGGGGCCACAGATACGCAGTATTTT	CASSRGTGATDTQYF
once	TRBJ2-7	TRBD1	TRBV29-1	TGCAGCGTTCGTGGGACAGGGACATCCTACGAGCAGTACTTC	CSVRGTGTSYEQYF
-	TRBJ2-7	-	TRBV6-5	TGTGCCAGCAGTTACCTCTTGTGGGGCCCTGAGCAGTACTTC	CASSYLLWGPEQYF
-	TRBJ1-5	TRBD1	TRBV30	TGTGCCTGGAGCCCCTTCGGGACAGCAAATCAGCCCCAGCATTTT	CAWSPFGTANQPQHF